A selection of T cell receptor beta chains follows, all from one sample in a study of blood T cells in healthy people across ages. TCRdb analysed the 5' RACE reads with MiXCR anew, one entry per CDR3 protein. The sample lists more than 800,000 distinct CDR3 sequences; around 43% were seen once. The sequencing input was blood. These receptors came from a woman in her sixties or seventies in good health. The CDR3 runs from the conserved cysteine through the conserved F or W. A D gene is named only where the DNA matches it firmly. Only some rows state a clone size, as once, few, many or a class for expanded clones.

J	V	length	D	size	DNA	CDR3
TRBJ2-1	TRBV20-1	15	TRBD2	few	TGCAGTGCTAGTCGAGCTAGCGGAGGCTACAATGAGCAGTTCTTC	CSASRASGGYNEQFF
TRBJ2-7	TRBV2	15	TRBD1	few	TGTGCCAGCAGTACCGGACAGGGAGTCTCCTACGAGCAGTACTTC	CASSTGQGVSYEQYF
TRBJ2-3	TRBV5-4	14	TRBD2	few	TGTGCCAGCAGCTTGTCTAGCGGGAGGAATACGCAGTATTTT	CASSLSSGRNTQYF
TRBJ2-1	TRBV12-3/TRBV12-4	11	TRBD1	.	TGTGCCAGCAGTCCGGACAGGGGGCAGTTCTTC	CASSPDRGQFF
TRBJ2-1	TRBV5-8	14	.	few	TGTGCCAGCAGCTTAACTCCGGAATTTCACGGGCAGTTCTTC	CASSLTPEFHGQFF
TRBJ2-7	TRBV2	15	.	.	TGTGCCAGCATCCCGGGACGATTCATAATCTACGAGCAGTACTTC	CASIPGRFIIYEQYF
TRBJ2-5	TRBV20-1	12	.	.	TGCAGTGCTAGATACCCAGGAGAGACCCAGTACTTC	CSARYPGETQYF
TRBJ2-3	TRBV7-9	16	.	few	TGTGCCAGCAGCTTAGTCCGGGAGCTGAGCACAGATACGCAGTATTTT	CASSLVRELSTDTQYF
TRBJ2-1	TRBV10-3	16	TRBD2	many	TGTGCCATCAGTGGAGCCGGAGGACTAGCGGGAGGGGAGCAGTTCTTC	CAISGAGGLAGGEQFF
TRBJ1-6	TRBV5-4	15	TRBD1	.	TGTGCCAGCAGCTTTGGGGACAGGGACTATTCACCCCTCCACTTT	CASSFGDRDYSPLHF
TRBJ1-1	TRBV6-5	15	.	.	TGTGCCAGCAGTTTCCGCGGGGTCCCGAACACTGAAGCTTTCTTT	CASSFRGVPNTEAFF
TRBJ2-1	TRBV4-1	17	.	few	TGCGCCAGCAGCCAAGATGCAGCGCGCAGCTCCTACAATGAGCAGTTCTTC	CASSQDAARSSYNEQFF
TRBJ2-5	TRBV7-9	14	.	few	TGTGCCAGCAGCTTAGCTGTGAACCGGGGTGAGCAGTACTTC	CASSLAVNRGEQYF
TRBJ2-3	TRBV5-1	13	.	.	TGCGCCAGCAGCCCCGTCCCGGCAGATACGCAGTATTTT	CASSPVPADTQYF
TRBJ2-4	TRBV7-9	16	TRBD1	few	TGTGCCAGCAGCACTGGGACAGGGAGCGCCAAAAACATTCAGTACTTC	CASSTGTGSAKNIQYF
TRBJ2-3	TRBV9	14	.	.	TGTGCCAGCAGCACGAGTTGGAGCACAGATACGCAGTATTTT	CASSTSWSTDTQYF
TRBJ2-3	TRBV6-5	14	.	few	TGTGCCAGCAATGGCGGGACCCCCACAGATACGCAGTATTTT	CASNGGTPTDTQYF
TRBJ2-5	TRBV11-2	14	.	.	TGTGCCAGCAGCTCGATACAGGGAGGTGAGACCCAGTACTTC	CASSSIQGGETQYF
TRBJ2-7	TRBV4-1	15	.	few	TGCGCCAGCAGCCAAGAAGTCGGCACAAGCTACGAGCAGTACTTC	CASSQEVGTSYEQYF
TRBJ2-5	TRBV5-4	15	TRBD1	.	TGTGCCAGCAGCTGGACAGGGTTGGGCCAAGAGACCCAGTACTTC	CASSWTGLGQETQYF
TRBJ1-4	TRBV6-2/TRBV6-3	13	.	.	TGTGCCAGCAGGGGGCCGGGAAGTGAAAAACTGTTTTTT	CASRGPGSEKLFF
TRBJ2-2	TRBV7-8	13	.	.	TGTGCCAGCAGCTTGGGGTCCCCCGGGGAGCTGTTTTTT	CASSLGSPGELFF
TRBJ1-2	TRBV20-1	13	.	many	TGCAGTGCTAGAGATTTTGGAAACTATGGCTACACCTTC	CSARDFGNYGYTF
TRBJ1-2	TRBV28	14	TRBD1	once	TGTGCCAGCAGTTTGACAGGGATGGCCTATGGCTACACCTTC	CASSLTGMAYGYTF
TRBJ2-7	TRBV30	13	TRBD1	once	TGTGCCTGGAGCGTACTACAGGGGTACGAGCAGTACTTC	CAWSVLQGYEQYF
TRBJ2-7	TRBV5-1	16	.	.	TGCGCCTGCAGCCAAAAAGAGACCGGACAAAGCCGCGAGCAGTACTTC	CACSQKETGQSREQYF
TRBJ2-4	TRBV4-2	16	TRBD1	.	TGTGCCAGCAGCCAAGTATACAGGGGGGCCAAAAACATTCGGTACTTC	CASSQVYRGAKNIRYF
TRBJ1-1	TRBV5-6	15	.	.	TGTGCCAGCAGCTATCTTGAGGGCAGGGAAAGCGAAGCTTTCTTT	CASSYLEGRESEAFF
TRBJ2-7	TRBV2	16	TRBD1	.	TGTGCCAGCCCTTACTCCGGGACAGATAGCTCCTACGAGCAGTACTTC	CASPYSGTDSSYEQYF
TRBJ2-5	TRBV6-2/TRBV6-3	15	.	.	TGTGCCAGCACGGGGGACACGGTCCTACAAGAGACCCAGTACTTC	CASTGDTVLQETQYF
TRBJ2-5	TRBV29-1	12	.	.	TGCAGCGCGGGGGACGGCCAAGAGACCCAGTACTTC	CSAGDGQETQYF
TRBJ1-2	TRBV5-1	14	.	.	TGCGCCAGCAGCTCCTACCCGAAAATGGATGGCTACACCTTC	CASSSYPKMDGYTF
TRBJ1-4	TRBV3-1	14	.	.	TGTGCCAGCAGCCACGAGGACAGATCCGAAAAACTGTTTTTT	CASSHEDRSEKLFF
TRBJ2-5	TRBV12-3/TRBV12-4	13	TRBD2	.	TGTGCCAGCAGTGTAGGAGGGACTAGCGGGGAGTACTTC	CASSVGGTSGEYF
TRBJ2-5	TRBV14	21	TRBD1	.	TGTGCCAGCAGCCCTACGGCCTCTCCGGGACAGGGTCGACTCCGGGGGGAGACCCAGTACTTC	CASSPTASPGQGRLRGETQYF
TRBJ2-1	TRBV4-1	17	TRBD2	.	TGCGCCAGCAGCCGCCCACTAGCGGGTCTCTCCTACAATGAGCAGTTCTTC	CASSRPLAGLSYNEQFF
TRBJ1-2	TRBV20-1	12	.	.	TGCAGTGCTAGAAACGAGCCGTATGGCTACACCTTC	CSARNEPYGYTF
TRBJ2-7	TRBV9	15	.	.	TGTGCCAGCAGCGTCAGGGCTGGGACCTCCTACGAGCAGTACTTC	CASSVRAGTSYEQYF
TRBJ2-5	TRBV28	16	.	few	TGTGCCAGCAGTTCAAGACATACGCTAACCAAGGAGACCCAGTACTTC	CASSSRHTLTKETQYF
TRBJ2-6	TRBV5-1	19	TRBD2	.	TGCGCCAGCAGCTTGGCCGATGGGACTAGCCTCTCTGGGGCCAACGTCCTGACTTTC	CASSLADGTSLSGANVLTF
TRBJ2-1	TRBV10-3	12	.	few	TGTGCCATCAGTGAGTCGCAGGGGGAGCAGTTCTTC	CAISESQGEQFF
TRBJ2-5	TRBV28	14	.	.	TGTGCCAGCAGTGGGGGAGGTATAGGAGAGACCCAGTACTTC	CASSGGGIGETQYF
TRBJ2-3	TRBV5-1	15	TRBD2	.	TGCGCCAGCAGCTTTCTAGCGGAAAGCACAGATACGCAGTATTTT	CASSFLAESTDTQYF
TRBJ1-2	TRBV6-1	15	.	few	TGTGCCAGCAGTGATCTGGCGGCGACTAACTATGGCTACACCTTC	CASSDLAATNYGYTF
TRBJ2-7	TRBV7-9	14	TRBD2	few	TGTGCCAGCAGTTTTAGCGGGAGTGAGGACGAGCAGTACTTC	CASSFSGSEDEQYF
TRBJ2-7	TRBV18	13	TRBD2	.	TGTGCCAGCTCACCAGCCAGGGAGGGCGAGCAGTACTTC	CASSPAREGEQYF
TRBJ2-1	TRBV5-1	20	.	many	TGCGCCAGCAGCCCGGCCGGGACTCCCAGTGTGACCAGCTCCTACAATGAGCAGTTCTTC	CASSPAGTPSVTSSYNEQFF
TRBJ2-1	TRBV7-3	13	.	many	TGTGCCAGCAGCTCTCAAGTGGGGATTGAGCAGTTCTTC	CASSSQVGIEQFF
TRBJ2-4	TRBV2	16	.	.	TGTGCCAGCAGGGGTATAGATATTCTAGCCAAAAACATTCAGTACTTC	CASRGIDILAKNIQYF
TRBJ2-7	TRBV18	15	TRBD1	many	TGTGCCAGCTCACCGCCGGGACAGGGCGGTTACGAGCAGTACTTC	CASSPPGQGGYEQYF
TRBJ1-5	TRBV6-6	17	.	once	TGTGCCAGCAGTTATGGGAGGGGAGACAATAGCAATCAGCCCCAGCATTTT	CASSYGRGDNSNQPQHF
TRBJ2-5	TRBV14	18	.	.	TGTGCCAGCAGCCAAAGGAAGGACGCACTAGCAGGCAAAGAGACCCAGTACTTC	CASSQRKDALAGKETQYF
TRBJ1-2	TRBV6-2/TRBV6-3	17	.	.	TGTGCCAGCAGTTACTCCGTGGACGGCGACGAATACTATGGCTACACCTTC	CASSYSVDGDEYYGYTF
TRBJ2-1	TRBV20-1	17	.	few	TGCAGTGCTAGAGATCTATTGGGACACGCCGGGGGGAATGAGCAGTTCTTC	CSARDLLGHAGGNEQFF